Below, one T cell receptor beta chain is given with its context. The antigen remains undetermined. This record comes from a study of T cells expressing NK-cell markers. Whole-study findings and limits: Several of the donors carried dominant NKG2C+ clonotypes that took up 1.0-7.0% of their CD8+ T cells. Whether expanded NKG2C+ T cell clones were HCMV-specific remained unclear. A handful of donors showed these clonotypes also leading the CD3+CD56-NKG2C+ fraction.

TCRdb reprocessed the 5' RACE reads and stores each CDR3 protein as one record, lacking DNA. Its table records some 440,000 distinct CDR3 sequences. The CDR3 consists of 15 residues. The origin of this receptor is a woman aged 45-65 years in good health. Material for sequencing was blood T cells: a sorted CD56 or NKG2C T cell subset, CD4+ or CD8+ T cells, or bulk PBMC T cells (not recorded which). The V and J genes are TRBV12-3 or TRBV12-4 and TRBJ2-2; the TCRdb D gene call, TRBD1, has no DNA to confirm it. The CDR3 spells CASSPRTGFTGELFF.